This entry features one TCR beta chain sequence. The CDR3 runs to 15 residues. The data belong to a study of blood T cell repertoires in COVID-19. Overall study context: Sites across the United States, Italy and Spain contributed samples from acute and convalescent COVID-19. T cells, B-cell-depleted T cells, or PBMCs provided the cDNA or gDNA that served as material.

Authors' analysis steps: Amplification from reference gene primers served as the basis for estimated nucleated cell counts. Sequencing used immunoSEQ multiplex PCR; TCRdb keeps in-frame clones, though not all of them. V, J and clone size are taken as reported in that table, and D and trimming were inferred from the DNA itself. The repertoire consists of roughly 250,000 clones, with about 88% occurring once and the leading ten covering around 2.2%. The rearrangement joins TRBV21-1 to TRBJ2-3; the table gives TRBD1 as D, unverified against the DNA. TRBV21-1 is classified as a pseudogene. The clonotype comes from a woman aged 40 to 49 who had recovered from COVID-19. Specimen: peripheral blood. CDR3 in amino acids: CASSGRDRGADTQYF. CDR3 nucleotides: TGTGCCAGCAGCGGGCGGGACAGGGGTGCAGATACGCAGTATTTT.